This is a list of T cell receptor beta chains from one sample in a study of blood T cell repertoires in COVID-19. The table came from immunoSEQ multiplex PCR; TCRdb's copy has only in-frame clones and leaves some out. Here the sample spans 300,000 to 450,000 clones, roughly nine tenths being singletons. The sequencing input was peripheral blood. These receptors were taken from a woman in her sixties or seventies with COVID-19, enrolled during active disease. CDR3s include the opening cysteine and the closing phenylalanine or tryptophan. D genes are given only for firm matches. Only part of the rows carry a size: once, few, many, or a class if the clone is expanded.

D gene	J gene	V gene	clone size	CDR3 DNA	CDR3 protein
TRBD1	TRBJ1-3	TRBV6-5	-	TGTGCCAGCAGTTACCGCAGTACAGGGGCTGGAAACACCATATATTTT	CASSYRSTGAGNTIYF
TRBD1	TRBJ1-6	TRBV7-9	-	TGTGCCAGCAGCTTAGCTGGGACAGATAATTCACCCCTCCACTTT	CASSLAGTDNSPLHF
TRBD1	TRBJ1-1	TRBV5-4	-	TGTGCCAGCAGACATGGACAGGGGGCAGGGAACACTGAAGCTTTCTTT	CASRHGQGAGNTEAFF
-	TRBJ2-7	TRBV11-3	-	TGTGCCAGCAGCTTAACCGTCGGGGTATTGAAACACGAGCAGTACTTC	CASSLTVGVLKHEQYF
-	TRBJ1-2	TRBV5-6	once	TGTGCCAGCAGGGCCACTGGATCCGGGAACTATGGCTACACCTTC	CASRATGSGNYGYTF
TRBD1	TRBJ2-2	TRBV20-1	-	TGCAGTGCTAGTCAGGGGGCGACGAACACCGGGGAGCTGTTTTTT	CSASQGATNTGELFF
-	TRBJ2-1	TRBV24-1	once	TGTGCCACCAGTGATTTGGAGCCGAGTAGCTCCTACAATGAGCAGTTCTTC	CATSDLEPSSSYNEQFF
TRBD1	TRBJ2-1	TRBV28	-	TGTGCCAGCAGTACCCCAGGGACAGGGGGCTTTCGTGAGCAGTTCTTC	CASSTPGTGGFREQFF
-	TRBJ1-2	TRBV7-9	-	TGTGCCAGCAGCTGGGGGGGAGCTAACTATGGCTACACCTTC	CASSWGGANYGYTF
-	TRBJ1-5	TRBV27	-	TGTGCCAGCAGCGGTTCCGCGGGCAGCAATCAGCCCCAGCATTTT	CASSGSAGSNQPQHF
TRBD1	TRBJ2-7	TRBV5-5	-	TGTGCCAGCAGCGAGTCCGGGACAGCGAAGTACGAGCAGTACTTC	CASSESGTAKYEQYF
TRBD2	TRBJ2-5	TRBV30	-	TGTGCCTGGAGTGTCGGACTAGCGGGGGTCGGGTGGCAAGAGACCCAGTACTTC	CAWSVGLAGVGWQETQYF
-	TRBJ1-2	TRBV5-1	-	TGCGCCAGCAGCTTGGCAGCAGGGGCCTATGGCTACACCTTC	CASSLAAGAYGYTF
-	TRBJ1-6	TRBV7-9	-	TGTGCCAGCAGCTTCGACATTTCACCCCTCCACTTT	CASSFDISPLHF
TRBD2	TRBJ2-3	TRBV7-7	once	TGTGCCAGCAGCGGGCCCGCCGGGACTAGCGGGGGGAATACGCAGTATTTT	CASSGPAGTSGGNTQYF
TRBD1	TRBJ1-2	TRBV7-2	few	TGTGCCGCGGGACAGTACATAAACTATGGCTACACCTTC	CAAGQYINYGYTF
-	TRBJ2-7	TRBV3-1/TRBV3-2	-	TGTGCCAGCAGCCTCCGGCGGCAGCGTGAAGAGCAGTACTTC	CASSLRRQREEQYF
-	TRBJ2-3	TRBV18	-	TGTGCCAGCTCGACTCCTCCGGATACGCAGTATTTT	CASSTPPDTQYF
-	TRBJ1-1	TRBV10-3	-	TGTGCCATCAGTGAAATACTGTCCACTGAAGCTTTCTTT	CAISEILSTEAFF
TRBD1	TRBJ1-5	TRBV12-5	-	TGTGCTAGTGCCCCCAGCGCAGGGGGCCTTCAGCCCCAGCATTTT	CASAPSAGGLQPQHF
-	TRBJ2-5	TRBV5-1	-	TGCGCCAGCAGCTTTTTCCGGGAGGAGACCCAGTACTTC	CASSFFREETQYF
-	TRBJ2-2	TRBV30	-	TGTGCCTGGAGTCAGGAGTGGGGGGAGGACGGGGAGCTGTTTTTT	CAWSQEWGEDGELFF
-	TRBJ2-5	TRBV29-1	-	TGCAGCGCCGAGATCGGTGGGACCCAGTACTTC	CSAEIGGTQYF
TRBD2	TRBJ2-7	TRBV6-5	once	TGTGCCAGCAGGGGACTAGCAGAGGGCTACGAGCAGTACTTC	CASRGLAEGYEQYF
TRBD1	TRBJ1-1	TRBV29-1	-	TGCAGCGTTGAAGGAGGGGGCCGTACTGAAGCTTTCTTT	CSVEGGGRTEAFF
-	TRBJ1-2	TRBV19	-	TGTGCCAGTCGCGAACGCGGGGGGAACTATGGCTACACCTTC	CASRERGGNYGYTF
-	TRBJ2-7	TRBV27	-	TGTGCCAGCAGTTCCGACAGAGTCTACGAGCAGTACTTC	CASSSDRVYEQYF
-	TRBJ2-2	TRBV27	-	TGTGCCAGCAGTCCCTCCGGGGGAAGGTACGGGGAGCTGTTTTTT	CASSPSGGRYGELFF
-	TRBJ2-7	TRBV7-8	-	TGTGCCAGCAGCTTCACACAGTCCTCCTACGAGCAGTACTTC	CASSFTQSSYEQYF